Each of the 12 T cell receptor beta chains below was sequenced from the same sample in a study of OX40 agonist ivuxolimab in advanced cancers. Profiled with immunoSEQ multiplex PCR; TCRdb holds only in-frame clones, not every one. The table records fewer than 55,000 clones, 80% to 90% of them present only once. Sequences were derived from CD4+ or CD8+ T cells sorted from blood, sampled in a trial of the OX40 agonist ivuxolimab. All receptors derive from an adult with an advanced solid tumor such as melanoma, head and neck, liver or kidney cancer.

This chain connects TRBV9 to TRBJ2-2; D might be TRBD1 or TRBD2, each matching 6 bases. The ends were cut back, 3 bases at V and 1 base at J, with 13 bases in the middle. The CDR3 is made up of 16 amino acids. The germline gives CDR1 SGDLS, CDR2 YYNGEE. CDR3 region: CASSAAGGLNTGELFF. The DNA for the CDR3 is TGTGCCAGCAGCGCCGCCGGGGGCTTGAACACCGGGGAGCTGTTTTTT.

This clone was counted a few times. The rearrangement joins TRBV9 to TRBJ2-1, with 11 nucleotides matching TRBD1. J lost 10 bases, V lost 2 bases, and 5 bases had no gene match. CDR3 length equals 14 residues. Germline loops: CDR1 SGDLS, CDR2 YYNGEE. CDR3 sequence: CASSVGQGAWEQFF. The CDR3 DNA reads as TGTGCCAGCAGCGTCGGACAGGGGGCCTGGGAGCAGTTCTTC.

V and J are TRBV5-1 and TRBJ2-1; TRBD1 matches at 7 bases. The CDR3 contains 15 residues. The V and J ends lost 0 bases and 5 bases, in that order; junction bases with no gene match: 5. Germline V gene lookup returns CDR1 SGHRS and CDR2 YFSETQ. The CDR3 DNA reads as TGCGCCAGCAGCTTGGACAGGGGATTCCACAATGAGCAGTTCTTC. It specifies CASSLDRGFHNEQFF.

This sequence joins TRBV2 and TRBJ1-5, with D perhaps matching TRBD1 (5 bases). The CDR3 length is 14 residues. Germline lookup yields CDR1 SNHLY and CDR2 FYNNEI. Trimming removed 2 bases at V and 6 bases at J, with 11 bases between. The chain's CDR3 is CASSERQGGQPQHF. The CDR3 coding sequence is TGTGCCAGCAGTGAACGGCAGGGCGGTCAGCCCCAGCATTTT.

This clone was recorded a few times. The J gene is TRBJ1-4, the V gene TRBV7-9, with D possibly being TRBD1 (5 bases). This CDR3 spans 16 amino acids. The V and J ends lost 3 bases and 4 bases respectively, with 15 bases between them. Germline-derived CDR1 and CDR2 are SEHNR and FQNEAQ (reference sequence). CDR3 in DNA: TGTGCCAGCAGCTTGGGGGTTGGGACTGATAATGAAAAACTGTTTTTT. Its translation is CASSLGVGTDNEKLFF.

The rearrangement uses TRBV5-6 and TRBJ2-7, with D uncertain. The CDR3 is 14 residues long. Germline-derived CDR1 and CDR2 are SGHDT and YYEEEE. V was trimmed by 1 base and J by 0 bases, leaving 8 bases between them. CDR3 region: CASSLSTISYEQYF. CDR3 nucleotide sequence: TGTGCCAGCAGCTTGTCAACAATCTCCTACGAGCAGTACTTC.

This clone was seen more than once but under ten times. This chain uses TRBV16 with TRBJ2-7, with D maybe TRBD1 (5 bases). The CDR3 length is 13 residues. Germline assignment: CDR1 KGHSY and CDR2 FQNENV. Trimming removed 4 bases at V and 2 bases at J, with 9 bases between. The CDR3 loop is CASSLAGPYEQYF. The CDR3 DNA reads as TGTGCCAGCAGCCTCGCAGGGCCCTACGAGCAGTACTTC. Full variable domain (remainder filled in from reference TRBV16 and TRBJ2-7): GEEVAQTPKHLVRGEGQKAKLYCAPIKGHSYVFWYQQVLKNEFKFLISFQNENVFDETGMPKERFSAKCLPNSPCSLEIQATKLEDSAVYFCASSLAGPYEQYFGPGTRLTVT.

The chain joins TRBV5-1 to TRBJ2-3, with D unclear. Per germline, CDR1 SGHRS and CDR2 YFSETQ. The CDR3 spans 12 residues. The V and J ends lost 0 bases and 7 bases respectively, with 6 bases between them. This CDR3 is CASSLVENTQYF. The DNA of the CDR3 is TGCGCCAGCAGCTTGGTTGAAAATACGCAGTATTTT.

The chain carries TRBV7-2 and TRBJ2-3, with unresolved D. Germline CDR1 reads SGHTA; CDR2 reads FQGNSA. Between the trimmed V and J ends, which lost 2 bases and 3 bases, there was a span of 6 bases. The CDR3 loop spans 13 amino acids. CDR3 bases: TGTGCCAGCAGCTTAAAAGTGACAGATACGCAGTATTTT. The encoded protein is CASSLKVTDTQYF.

This chain joins TRBV6-4 and TRBJ1-2; 7 bases fit TRBD1. The J segment lost 8 bases and the V segment lost 6 bases, leaving 9 bases of the junction unmatched. CDR3 size: 13 residues. Germline CDR1 and CDR2: MRHNA and SNTAGT. The DNA of the CDR3 is TGTGCCAGCAGGAACAGGGGAAGCGGCGGCTACACCTTC. It codes for CASRNRGSGGYTF.

This clone rates as medium-sized. This chain uses TRBV7-2 with TRBJ1-2; 7 bases line up with TRBD1. CDR3 size: 14 residues. Trimming cost V 7 bases and J 4 bases; bases outside gene matches: 9. The germline CDR1 and CDR2 sequences are SGHTA and FQGNSA. CDR3 residues: CASTTGVGGYGYTF. DNA of the CDR3: TGTGCCAGCACAACAGGGGTCGGTGGCTATGGCTACACCTTC.

Regarding this clone: The same CDR3 can be traced to other DNA sequences in this sample. V is TRBV28 and J is TRBJ1-2, with D unresolved. CDR1 and CDR2 (germline): MDHEN, SYDVKM. The CDR3 consists of 12 residues. Trimming pared 5 bases from V and 5 bases from J, leaving 9 bases between. The CDR3 reads CASSLGGYGYTF. The CDR3, as DNA: TGTGCCAGCAGTCTGGGCGGGTATGGCTACACCTTC.